This T cell receptor (beta chain) was found in a study of early T cells in non-severe SARS-CoV-2 infection. About the study: It was bulk RNA from unsorted whole blood that was sequenced, and the chains were unpaired. The study, taken as a whole, reports: Missing private and CD4 specificities, VDJdb matching favored anti-spike CD8 responses.

This clonotype was detected only a few times. As yet, its antigen is unknown. Unique molecular identifiers were added to individual cDNA molecules. Via MiXCR, TCRdb re-called the 5' RACE reads, giving one row per CDR3 protein. The top ten clones hold 3% to 4.5% of a sample with 90,000 to 130,000 distinct CDR3 sequences, around an eighth of them seen once. The germline CDR1 and CDR2 sequences are LGHDT and YNNKEL (reference sequence). With 6 bases clipped from V and 4 bases from J, the junction kept 7 bases outside the gene matches. The CDR3 contains 14 residues. The source is an adult who was a healthcare worker with PCR-confirmed SARS-CoV-2 infection or an uninfected control (not recorded which). The sequenced sample was whole blood, obtained at baseline. The chain uses TRBV3-1 and TRBJ2-7; 9 nucleotides align to TRBD2. CDR3 region: CASSWSGGPYEQYF. As DNA, the CDR3 is TGTGCCAGCAGTTGGAGCGGGGGGCCATACGAGCAGTACTTC.